The entry below describes one TCR beta chain. Germline V lookup: CDR1 SGHDN, CDR2 FVKESK. The CDR3 has 13 residues. V was cut by 0 bases and J by 11 bases, with 12 bases left in between. This record belongs to a study of blood T cell repertoires in COVID-19. TCRdb's table, derived via immunoSEQ multiplex PCR, lists solely in-frame clones and lacks some. The sample has 150,000 to 250,000 clones, 65% to 85% seen once. The sample taken for sequencing was PBMCs or T cells enriched from blood (not recorded which). The V and J genes are TRBV14 and TRBJ2-3; possibly TRBD1 for D (5 bases). The sequence derives from a middle-aged man who had recovered from COVID-19. The CDR3 DNA is TGTGCCAGCAGCCAAGATAGGGGTAGAGGGCAGTATTTT. Translation: CASSQDRGRGQYF.